The T cell receptor beta chain under discussion was sequenced for a study of T cell clones after liver transplantation. In this sample, this clone turned up a few times. Its target is not known. The table came from immunoSEQ multiplex PCR; TCRdb's copy has only in-frame clones and leaves some out. Counted here are about 5,600 clones, roughly 30% occurring once; the ten biggest clones make up 4.5% to 6.5%. Sequencing of dividing CFSE-low cells from the MLR defined alloreactive TCRbeta sequences. The CDR3 is 14 residues long. The V end was cut by 4 bases, the J end by 1 base, with 10 bases between. Germline V gene data show CDR1 as LGHNA and CDR2 as YNFKEQ.

What was sequenced was CD4+ T cells from cultured PBMCs. The TCR originated in a human patient who received a liver transplant. Some T cells here may be from the graft donor. This chain links TRBV4-2 with TRBJ1-1, with D tentatively TRBD1 (5 bases). Written as DNA, the CDR3 is TGTGCCAGCAGCCCCGGACAAAGGAACACTGAAGCTTTCTTT. As protein: CASSPGQRNTEAFF.